This TCR beta chain was sequenced in a study of blood T cell repertoires in COVID-19. Study as a whole: The United States, Italy and Spain supplied acute and convalescent COVID-19 samples.

Source study methods: Amplified reference gene primers provided the basis for estimating nucleated cell counts. Profiling relied on immunoSEQ multiplex PCR, and the TCRdb table lists in-frame clones only, not all of them. Clonal size and the V and J genes are those of that table, whereas D and trimming came from the DNA. This sample has 200,000 to 250,000 clones; 70% to 90% occur once, and the top ten carry roughly a tenth. Each recovered donor of Cohort 3 presented with two negative PCRs, clearance, or symptom resolution. V shed 10 bases and J shed 3 bases, with 15 bases lying between them. Germline lookup yields CDR1 ENHRY and CDR2 SYGVKD. The CDR3 extends over 13 amino acids.

The specimen sequenced was PBMCs or T cells enriched from blood (not recorded which). The clonotype comes from a man aged 25-45 years who had recovered from COVID-19. The V gene is TRBV10-3, the J gene TRBJ1-2; the D gene is possibly TRBD1 (5 bases). CDR3 in DNA: TGTGCCAGCTCTGGACAAGCCCACTATGGCTACACCTTC. Its protein product is CASSGQAHYGYTF.